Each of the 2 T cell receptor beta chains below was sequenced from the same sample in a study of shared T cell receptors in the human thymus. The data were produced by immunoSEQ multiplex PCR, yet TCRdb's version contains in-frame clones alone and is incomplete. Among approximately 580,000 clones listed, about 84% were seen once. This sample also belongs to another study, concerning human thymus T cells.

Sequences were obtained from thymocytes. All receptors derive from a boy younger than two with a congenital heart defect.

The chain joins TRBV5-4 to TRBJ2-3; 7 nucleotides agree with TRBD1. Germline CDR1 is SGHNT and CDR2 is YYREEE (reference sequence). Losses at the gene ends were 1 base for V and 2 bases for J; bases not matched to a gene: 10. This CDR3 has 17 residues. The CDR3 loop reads CASSLSGGQVPTDTQYF. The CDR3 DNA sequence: TGTGCCAGCAGCTTGTCTGGCGGACAGGTGCCCACAGATACGCAGTATTTT.

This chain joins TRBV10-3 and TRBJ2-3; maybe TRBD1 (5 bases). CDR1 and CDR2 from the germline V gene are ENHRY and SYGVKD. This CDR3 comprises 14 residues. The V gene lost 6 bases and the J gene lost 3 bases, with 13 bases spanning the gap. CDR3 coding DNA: TGTGCCATCAGCCCAGGGAAAAGAACAGATACGCAGTATTTT. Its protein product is CAISPGKRTDTQYF.